This paragraph covers one T cell receptor beta chain sequence. This sample is drawn from a study of blood T cell repertoires in COVID-19. In the original processing: Nucleated cell counts were estimated from reference gene primer amplification. Sequenced by immunoSEQ multiplex PCR; TCRdb stores in-frame clones only, minus some. V and J calls plus clone size are reproduced from that table; the DNA served to infer D and trimming. The sample holds 300,000 to 400,000 clones, roughly nine tenths seen once. The receptor was derived from a woman in her thirties who had been exposed to COVID-19. Sequencing used PBMCs or T cells enriched from blood (not recorded which).

CDR3 in DNA: TGTGCCAGCAGCCTCTTCTCCGGGACAGGGGGAAACACCATATATTTT. It encodes CASSLFSGTGGNTIYF. The chain recombines TRBV5-4 with TRBJ1-3; 9 nucleotides agree with TRBD1. Germline CDR1 is SGHNT and CDR2 is YYREEE (reference sequence). The CDR3 consists of 16 residues. The trim removed 4 bases at V and 4 bases at J, leaving 9 bases unmatched.